Shown below are 28 T cell receptor beta chains from a single sample sequenced in a study of blood T cell repertoires in COVID-19. The assay was immunoSEQ multiplex PCR, and TCRdb's table has in-frame clones only and misses some. Of 100,000 to 150,000 clones detected, approximately 82% appear once; the ten largest clones hold 8% to 10%. The sequenced sample was peripheral blood. All receptors come from a middle-aged man with active or convalescent COVID-19.

This clone was seen only a few times. In nucleotides, the CDR3 is TGTGCCAGCAGCTTACTGCACACCTACGAGCAGTACTTC. It is translated as CASSLLHTYEQYF. The V call is TRBV11-2, the J call TRBJ2-7; no definite D call. The V end lost 2 bases, the J end lost 2 bases, and 7 bases lay between the germline ends. The CDR3 extends over 13 amino acids. Germline CDR1 reads SGHAT; CDR2 reads FQNNGV.

This chain uses TRBV13 with TRBJ2-5; D uncertain. Germline values: CDR1 PRHDT, CDR2 FYEKMQ (reference sequence). CDR3 length: 13 residues. V lost 0 bases to trimming and J lost 9 bases, with 11 bases between them. CDR3 in DNA: TGTGCCAGCAGCTTAGGGACTGACGCGGCCCAGTACTTC. Encoded protein: CASSLGTDAAQYF.

The CDR3 is CASSQDFGSNQPQHF. The CDR3 nucleotides read TGTGCCAGCAGCCAAGATTTCGGGAGCAATCAGCCCCAGCATTTT. The chain joins TRBV3-1 (or the pseudogene TRBV3-2) to TRBJ1-5; D remains unclear. There are 15 residues in the CDR3. Trimming removed 0 bases at V and 1 base at J, with 7 bases between. Germline loops: CDR1 LGHDT, CDR2 YNNKEL (reference sequence).

The V and J genes are TRBV3-1 (or the pseudogene TRBV3-2) and TRBJ1-5; a weak D match, TRBD1 (5 bases). V dropped 5 bases and J dropped 4 bases, with 9 bases sitting between them. Per germline, CDR1 LGHDT and CDR2 YNNKEL (reference sequence). CDR3 length: 13 amino acids. The CDR3 nucleotides read TGTGCCAGCAGCTCGAGACAGAATCAGCCCCAGCATTTT. Its protein is CASSSRQNQPQHF.

Points on this clone: One junction end does not reproduce the germline sequence, and a read error may be involved. The chain links TRBV7-9 to TRBJ2-7; D is undetermined. The CDR3 extends over 13 amino acids. Germline V gene lookup returns CDR1 SEHNR and CDR2 FQNEAQ (reference sequence). DNA for the CDR3: TGTGCCAGCAGCGCCTATGTTGGCAGCGAAAAGAGCTTC. Its protein product is CASSAYVGSEKSF.

This chain links TRBV27 with TRBJ2-1; a possible D gene is TRBD2 (5 bases). With 1 base removed from V and 14 bases from J, the gap between germline ends came to 15 bases. Germline CDR1 MNHEY, CDR2 SMNVEV (reference sequence). This CDR3 is 13 amino acids long. Here the CDR3 DNA reads TGTGCCAGCAGTTTATGGGGAGCCCCTCTGGAGTTCTTC. This sequence encodes CASSLWGAPLEFF.

This clone turned up a few times. The V gene is TRBV11-3, the J gene TRBJ2-6; possible D gene TRBD1, 6 bases. The length of the CDR3 is 16 residues. Germline-derived CDR1 and CDR2 are SGHNT and YENEEA. Trimming pared 8 bases from V and 4 bases from J, leaving 18 bases between. CDR3 bases: TGTGCCAGCGTCCTACGGAAGGGGGAAGGGGCCAACGTCCTGACTTTC. Its translation: CASVLRKGEGANVLTF.

This chain connects TRBV12-3 or TRBV12-4 to TRBJ1-6; the match to TRBD1 covers 7 bases. Unmatched junction bases numbered 5, after V lost 5 bases and J lost 10 bases. The CDR3 runs 13 residues. CDR3 sequence: CASSPGQWSPLHF. The CDR3 DNA is TGTGCCAGCAGTCCGGGACAGTGGTCACCCCTCCACTTT.

V and J are TRBV29-1 and TRBJ1-1; tentative D call: TRBD1 (6 bases). With 4 bases removed from V and 9 bases from J, the gap between germline ends came to 9 bases. The CDR3 length is 10 residues. The germline V gene has CDR1 SQVTM and CDR2 ANQGSEA. CDR3 protein: CSVGQEQAFF. CDR3 sequence (DNA): TGCAGCGTTGGACAGGAGCAAGCTTTCTTT.

The CDR3 DNA reads as TGTGCCAGCAGTTCTCAGGGGAGCACCGGGGAGCTGTTTTTT. This sequence encodes CASSSQGSTGELFF. The chain is built from TRBV7-9 and TRBJ2-2; D is possibly TRBD1 (6 bases). The CDR3 sequence is 14 residues long. In germline, CDR1 is SEHNR, CDR2 FQNEAQ (reference sequence). Trimming took 6 bases from V and 4 from J, leaving 12 bases between them.

This clone was recorded a few times. The chain employs TRBV5-1 and TRBJ1-3; a weak D match, TRBD1 (5 bases). V gave up 4 bases and J gave up 0 bases, with 14 bases separating them. This CDR3 comprises 16 residues. CDR1 and CDR2 from the germline V gene are SGHRS and YFSETQ. The CDR3 bases are TGCGCCAGCAGCCTTGGTATCCAGGGCTCTGGAAACACCATATATTTT. Translating gives CASSLGIQGSGNTIYF.

V is TRBV4-1 and J is TRBJ2-7; 9 nucleotides align to TRBD1. CDR1 is MGHRA and CDR2 is YSYEKL in the germline V gene. This CDR3 region has 14 residues. V lost 4 bases, J lost 3 bases, and 4 bases stayed unmatched. CDR3 sequence: CASSPWTGDYEQYF. The DNA of the CDR3 is TGCGCCAGCAGCCCCTGGACAGGGGACTACGAGCAGTACTTC.

CDR3 sequence (DNA): TGTGCCATCAGTGTAGGGACAGGGAGTTCACCCCTCCACTTT. This encodes CAISVGTGSSPLHF. The rearrangement links TRBV10-3 to TRBJ1-6; 9 bases line up with TRBD1. V gave up 4 bases and J gave up 9 bases; unmatched junction bases: 4. CDR3 length equals 14 residues. CDR1 is ENHRY and CDR2 is SYGVKD in the germline V gene.

This CDR3 reads CASSLDFAGAVGQYF. CDR3 bases: TGTGCCAGCAGCTTAGATTTTGCAGGGGCTGTAGGGCAGTACTTC. The rearrangement joins TRBV11-2 to TRBJ2-7; maybe TRBD1 (6 bases). V was cut by 0 bases and J by 9 bases, with 18 bases left in between. This CDR3 has 15 amino acids. CDR1 and CDR2 from the germline V gene are SGHAT and FQNNGV. The whole variable domain, remainder taken from reference TRBV11-2 and TRBJ2-7, is EAGVAQSPRYKIIEKRQSVAFWCNPISGHATLYWYQQILGQGPKLLIQFQNNGVVDDSQLPKDRFSAERLKGVDSTLKIQPAKLEDSAVYLCASSLDFAGAVGQYFGPGTRLTVT.

The chain links TRBV5-1 to TRBJ1-2, with D maybe TRBD1 (6 bases). This CDR3 spans 13 amino acids. The V end was cut by 4 bases, the J end by 8 bases, with 15 bases between. Per germline, CDR1 SGHRS and CDR2 YFSETQ. The CDR3 region has the DNA TGCGCCAGCAGCCAGACAGGATCGGCGGGCTACACCTTC. It translates to CASSQTGSAGYTF.

CDR3 in amino acids: CASSPEGLGGNTEAFF. The CDR3, as DNA: TGTGCCAGCAGCCCAGAAGGGCTCGGGGGGAACACTGAAGCTTTCTTT. The chain uses TRBV7-9 and TRBJ1-1, with D tentatively TRBD1 (5 bases). The CDR3 has 16 amino acids. Germline V lookup: CDR1 SEHNR, CDR2 FQNEAQ (reference sequence). V lost 5 bases, J lost 1 base, and 17 bases lay in between. Using reference TRBV7-9 and TRBJ1-1 for the parts outside the CDR3, the full variable domain is DTGVSQNPRHKITKRGQNVTFRCDPISEHNRLYWYRQTLGQGPEFLTYFQNEAQLEKSRLLSDRFSAERPKGSFSTLEIQRTEQGDSAMYLCASSPEGLGGNTEAFFGQGTRLTVV.

This chain connects TRBV5-1 to TRBJ1-3; 10 positions agree with TRBD1. Germline V lookup: CDR1 SGHRS, CDR2 YFSETQ. After removal of 7 bases from V and 3 bases from J, the junction contained 13 bases not matched to a gene. This CDR3 comprises 17 residues. CDR3 nucleotides: TGCGCCAGCGCCCAGGGACAGGGGCCAAATTTTGGAAACACCATATATTTT. This encodes CASAQGQGPNFGNTIYF. Combining the CDR3 with reference TRBV5-1 and TRBJ1-3 gives the whole variable domain KAGVTQTPRYLIKTRGQQVTLSCSPISGHRSVSWYQQTPGQGLQFLFEYFSETQRNKGNFPGRFSGRQFSNSRSEMNVSTLELGDSALYLCASAQGQGPNFGNTIYFGEGSWLTVV.

The chain is built from TRBV3-1 (or the pseudogene TRBV3-2) and TRBJ2-1; 7 bases are shared with TRBD1. V was pared by 2 bases and J by 7 bases, with 17 bases of the junction left unmatched. Germline CDR1 LGHDT, CDR2 YNNKEL (reference sequence). This CDR3 comprises 18 residues. CDR3 nucleotides: TGTGCCAGCAGCCAAACACTATCTACGGGACAGTCGTTTAATGAGCAGTTCTTC. Translation gives CASSQTLSTGQSFNEQFF.

The chain combines TRBV18 with TRBJ1-5; a weak D match, TRBD1 (5 bases). Germline V CDR1 and CDR2: KGHSH, LQKENI. The CDR3 has 14 residues. Trimming shortened V by 5 bases and J by 6 bases, and 14 bases separated the two germline ends. CDR3: CASSGTWGSQPQHF. In DNA, the CDR3 is TGTGCCAGCTCAGGGACTTGGGGGAGTCAGCCCCAGCATTTT.

The V gene is TRBV29-1, the J gene TRBJ2-2; 7 nucleotides match TRBD1. The CDR3 has 15 amino acids. J gave up 3 bases and V 0 bases, and 4 bases lay outside the gene matches. The germline V gene encodes CDR1 SQVTM and CDR2 ANQGSEA. The CDR3 DNA sequence: TGCAGCGTTGAAGAAAGGGACAGTCACACCGGGGAGCTGTTTTTT. Its translation is CSVEERDSHTGELFF.

The chain has TRBV11-3 and TRBJ1-1; no clear D gene. Trimming cost V 1 base and J 4 bases, with 10 bases left between them. CDR3 length equals 14 residues. Germline CDR1 is SGHNT and CDR2 is YENEEA. The CDR3 reads CASSLGLGSTEAFF. CDR3 nucleotide sequence: TGTGCCAGCAGCTTAGGCCTTGGTAGCACTGAAGCTTTCTTT. Full variable domain (remainder filled in from reference TRBV11-3 and TRBJ1-1): EAGVVQSPRYKIIEKKQPVAFWCNPISGHNTLYWYLQNLGQGPELLIRYENEEAVDDSQLPKDRFSAERLKGVDSTLKIQPAELGDSAVYLCASSLGLGSTEAFFGQGTRLTVV.

The chain recombines TRBV3-1 (or the pseudogene TRBV3-2) with TRBJ2-7; 10 bases are shared with TRBD2. CDR1 LGHDT and CDR2 YNNKEL come from the germline V gene (reference sequence). The CDR3 totals 15 residues. V lost 1 base and J lost 5; bases outside the gene matches: 5. The CDR3 loop is CASSQALAGGHEQYF. CDR3 DNA: TGTGCCAGCAGCCAAGCCTTAGCGGGGGGCCACGAGCAGTACTTC.

The gene calls are TRBV5-1 and TRBJ2-3; tentatively, D is TRBD2 (6 bases). The V and J ends lost 4 bases and 1 base respectively, with 16 bases between them. Germline CDR1 and CDR2: SGHRS and YFSETQ. This CDR3 has 16 residues. CDR3 nucleotide sequence: TGCGCCAGCAGCAGATCGACCGGAGGGGGCACAGATACGCAGTATTTT. Protein product: CASSRSTGGGTDTQYF.

The chain combines TRBV30 with TRBJ2-1, with 11 positions matching TRBD2. CDR1 is GTSNPN, CDR2 SVGIG, per germline (reference sequence). The CDR3 totals 17 residues. The junction had 13 bases not matched to a gene; V was cut back by 2 bases and J by 7 bases. The CDR3 protein is CAWSLPSASGGRNEQFF. CDR3 DNA: TGTGCCTGGAGTCTACCCTCGGCTAGCGGGGGGAGAAATGAGCAGTTCTTC.

This chain connects TRBV5-1 to TRBJ2-7; TRBD1 matches 11 bases. The CDR3 consists of 14 residues. Germline values: CDR1 SGHRS, CDR2 YFSETQ. J lost 7 bases, V lost 4 bases, and 7 bases had no gene match. CDR3 amino acids: CASSGGQGAEEQYF. The DNA of the CDR3 is TGCGCCAGCAGCGGAGGACAGGGGGCAGAAGAGCAGTACTTC.

V is TRBV5-4 and J is TRBJ1-2; possibly TRBD1 for D (5 bases). The V gene lost 0 bases and the J gene lost 4 bases, with 10 bases spanning the gap. CDR1 and CDR2 from the germline V gene are SGHNT and YYREEE (reference sequence). The CDR3 contains 14 residues. The CDR3 reads CASSLDGGPYGYTF. CDR3 bases: TGTGCCAGCAGCTTGGACGGGGGACCCTATGGCTACACCTTC.

This sequence joins TRBV4-3 and TRBJ2-2; D possibly corresponds to TRBD1 (5 bases). Trimming took 0 bases from V and 6 from J, leaving 14 bases between them. Germline lookup yields CDR1 LGHNA and CDR2 YSLEER. The CDR3 is 16 residues long. The DNA for the CDR3 is TGCGCCAGCAGCCAAGAAGGGGTTATCGTTTCCGGGGAGCTGTTTTTT. Its translation is CASSQEGVIVSGELFF.

V is TRBV5-1 and J is TRBJ2-7, with 10 bases identical to TRBD1. The CDR3 extends over 15 amino acids. J was trimmed by 1 base and V by 4 bases; bases with no gene match: 5. The V gene's germline CDR1 is SGHRS and CDR2 YFSETQ. CDR3 sequence reads: CASSEGTGESYEQYF. The CDR3 nucleotides read TGCGCCAGCAGCGAAGGGACAGGGGAGTCCTACGAGCAGTACTTC.